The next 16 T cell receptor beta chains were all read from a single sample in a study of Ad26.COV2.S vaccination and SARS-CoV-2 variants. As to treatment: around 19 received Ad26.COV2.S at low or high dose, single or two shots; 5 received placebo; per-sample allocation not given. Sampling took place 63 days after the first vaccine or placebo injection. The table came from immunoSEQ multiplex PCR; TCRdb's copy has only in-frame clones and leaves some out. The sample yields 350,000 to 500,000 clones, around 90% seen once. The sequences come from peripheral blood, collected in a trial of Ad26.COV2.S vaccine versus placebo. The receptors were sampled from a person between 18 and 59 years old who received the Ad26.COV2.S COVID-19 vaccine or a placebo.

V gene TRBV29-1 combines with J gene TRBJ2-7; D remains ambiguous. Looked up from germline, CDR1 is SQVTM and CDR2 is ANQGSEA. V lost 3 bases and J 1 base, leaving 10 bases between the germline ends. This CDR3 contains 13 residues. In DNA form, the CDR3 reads TGCAGCGTTGATGACGGTGTTTCCTACGAGCAGTACTTC. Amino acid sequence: CSVDDGVSYEQYF.

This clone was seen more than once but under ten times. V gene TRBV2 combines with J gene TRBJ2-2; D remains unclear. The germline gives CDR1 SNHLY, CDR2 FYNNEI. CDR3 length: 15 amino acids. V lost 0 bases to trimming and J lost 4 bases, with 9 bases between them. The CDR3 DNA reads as TGTGCCAGCAGTGAAGCGGGGTTAGGCACCGGGGAGCTGTTTTTT. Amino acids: CASSEAGLGTGELFF.

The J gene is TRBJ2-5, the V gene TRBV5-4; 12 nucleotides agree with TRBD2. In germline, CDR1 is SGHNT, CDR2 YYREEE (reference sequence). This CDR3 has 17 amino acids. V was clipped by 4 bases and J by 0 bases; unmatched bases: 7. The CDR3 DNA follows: TGTGCCAGCAGCCAAGGACTAGCGGGGTCGTACCAAGAGACCCAGTACTTC. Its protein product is CASSQGLAGSYQETQYF. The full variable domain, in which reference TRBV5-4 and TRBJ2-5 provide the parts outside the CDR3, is ETGVTQSPTHLIKTRGQQVTLRCSSQSGHNTVSWYQQALGQGPQFIFQYYREEENGRGNFPPRFSGLQFPNYSSELNVNALELDDSALYLCASSQGLAGSYQETQYFGPGTRLLVL.

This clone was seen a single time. The CDR3 reads CASSPIVGNTIYF. The CDR3 DNA is TGTGCCAGCAGTCCTATCGTTGGAAACACCATATATTTT. The rearrangement uses TRBV28 and TRBJ1-3, with unresolved D. V lost 5 bases to trimming and J lost 3 bases, with 8 bases between them. Germline values: CDR1 MDHEN, CDR2 SYDVKM. The length of the CDR3 is 13 residues.

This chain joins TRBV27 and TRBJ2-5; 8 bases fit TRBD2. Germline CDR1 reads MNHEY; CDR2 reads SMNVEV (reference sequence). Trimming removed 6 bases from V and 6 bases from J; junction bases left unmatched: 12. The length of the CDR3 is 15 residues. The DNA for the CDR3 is TGTGCCAGCAGCTCCCAGAGCGGGAGCCTGAAGACCCAGTACTTC. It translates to CASSSQSGSLKTQYF.

The chain's CDR3 is CASSSRTSSTDTQYF. In DNA form, the CDR3 reads TGTGCCAGCAGTTCACGGACTAGCAGCACAGATACGCAGTATTTT. The rearrangement joins TRBV27 to TRBJ2-3, with TRBD2 matching 8 bases. Germline V gives CDR1 MNHEY, CDR2 SMNVEV (reference sequence). The V and J ends lost 4 bases and 0 bases, in that order; junction bases with no gene match: 3. The CDR3 extends over 15 amino acids.

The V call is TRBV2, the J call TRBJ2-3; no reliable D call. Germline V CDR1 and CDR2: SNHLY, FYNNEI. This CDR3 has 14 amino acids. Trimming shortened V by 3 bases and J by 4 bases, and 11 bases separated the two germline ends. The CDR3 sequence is CASSDLVRADTQYF. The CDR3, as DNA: TGTGCCAGCAGTGATCTAGTAAGGGCAGATACGCAGTATTTT.

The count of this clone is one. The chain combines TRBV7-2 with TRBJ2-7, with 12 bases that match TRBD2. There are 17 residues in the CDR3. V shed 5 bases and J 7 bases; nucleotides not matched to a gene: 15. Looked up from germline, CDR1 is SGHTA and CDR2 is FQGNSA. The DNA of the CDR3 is TGTGCCAGCAGCCCTATTCTAGCGGGAGGGGAGTACGTGGAGCAGTACTTC. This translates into CASSPILAGGEYVEQYF.

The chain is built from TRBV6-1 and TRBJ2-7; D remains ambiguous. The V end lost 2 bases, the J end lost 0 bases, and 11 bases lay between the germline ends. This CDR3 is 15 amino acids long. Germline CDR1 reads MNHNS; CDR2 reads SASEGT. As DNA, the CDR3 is TGTGCCAGCAGTGAATTCAGCGCCCCCTCCTACGAGCAGTACTTC. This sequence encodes CASSEFSAPSYEQYF.

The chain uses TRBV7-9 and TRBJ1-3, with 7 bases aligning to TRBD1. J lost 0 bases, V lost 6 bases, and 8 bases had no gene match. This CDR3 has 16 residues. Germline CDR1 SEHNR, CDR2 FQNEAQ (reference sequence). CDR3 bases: TGTGCCAGCAGTTCCGGACAGGCAGGCTCTGGAAACACCATATATTTT. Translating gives CASSSGQAGSGNTIYF. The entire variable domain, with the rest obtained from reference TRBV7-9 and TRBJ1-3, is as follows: DTGVSQNPRHKITKRGQNVTFRCDPISEHNRLYWYRQTLGQGPEFLTYFQNEAQLEKSRLLSDRFSAERPKGSFSTLEIQRTEQGDSAMYLCASSSGQAGSGNTIYFGEGSWLTVV.

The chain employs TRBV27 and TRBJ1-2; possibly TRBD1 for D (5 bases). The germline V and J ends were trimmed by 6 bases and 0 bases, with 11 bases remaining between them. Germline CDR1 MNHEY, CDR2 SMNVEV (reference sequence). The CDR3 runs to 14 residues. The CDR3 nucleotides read TGTGCCAGCAGAGAAGGACAAACTAACTATGGCTACACCTTC. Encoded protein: CASREGQTNYGYTF.

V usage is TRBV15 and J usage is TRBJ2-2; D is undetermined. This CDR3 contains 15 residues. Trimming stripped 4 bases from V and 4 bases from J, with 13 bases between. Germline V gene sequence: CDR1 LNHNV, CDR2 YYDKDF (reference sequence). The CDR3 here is CATSTAERGTGELFF. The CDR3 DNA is TGTGCCACCAGCACCGCGGAGCGCGGCACCGGGGAGCTGTTTTTT.

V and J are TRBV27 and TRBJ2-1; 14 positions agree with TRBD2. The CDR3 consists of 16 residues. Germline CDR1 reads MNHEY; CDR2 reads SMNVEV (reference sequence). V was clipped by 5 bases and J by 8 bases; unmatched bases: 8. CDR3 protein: CASSHGLAGGLDEQFF. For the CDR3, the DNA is TGTGCCAGCAGTCACGGACTAGCGGGAGGTCTGGATGAGCAGTTCTTC.

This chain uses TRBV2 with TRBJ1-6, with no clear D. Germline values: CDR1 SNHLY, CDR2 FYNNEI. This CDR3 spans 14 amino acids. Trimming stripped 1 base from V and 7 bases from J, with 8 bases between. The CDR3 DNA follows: TGTGCCAGCAGTGAAGGGCGGAGCAATTCACCCCTCCACTTT. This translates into CASSEGRSNSPLHF.

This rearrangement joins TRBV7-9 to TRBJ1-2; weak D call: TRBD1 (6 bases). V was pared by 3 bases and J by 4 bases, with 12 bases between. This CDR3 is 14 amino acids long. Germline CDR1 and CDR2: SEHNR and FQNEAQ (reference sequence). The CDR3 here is CASSFWGQSYGYTF. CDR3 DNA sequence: TGTGCCAGCAGCTTCTGGGGGCAGTCCTATGGCTACACCTTC.

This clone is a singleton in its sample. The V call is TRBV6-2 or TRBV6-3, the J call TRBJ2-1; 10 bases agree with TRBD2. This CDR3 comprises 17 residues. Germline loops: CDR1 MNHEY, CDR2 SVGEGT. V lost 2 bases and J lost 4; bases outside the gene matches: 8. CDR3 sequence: CASSYPPGTSAYNEQFF. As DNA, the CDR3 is TGTGCCAGCAGTTACCCCCCCGGGACTAGCGCGTACAATGAGCAGTTCTTC.